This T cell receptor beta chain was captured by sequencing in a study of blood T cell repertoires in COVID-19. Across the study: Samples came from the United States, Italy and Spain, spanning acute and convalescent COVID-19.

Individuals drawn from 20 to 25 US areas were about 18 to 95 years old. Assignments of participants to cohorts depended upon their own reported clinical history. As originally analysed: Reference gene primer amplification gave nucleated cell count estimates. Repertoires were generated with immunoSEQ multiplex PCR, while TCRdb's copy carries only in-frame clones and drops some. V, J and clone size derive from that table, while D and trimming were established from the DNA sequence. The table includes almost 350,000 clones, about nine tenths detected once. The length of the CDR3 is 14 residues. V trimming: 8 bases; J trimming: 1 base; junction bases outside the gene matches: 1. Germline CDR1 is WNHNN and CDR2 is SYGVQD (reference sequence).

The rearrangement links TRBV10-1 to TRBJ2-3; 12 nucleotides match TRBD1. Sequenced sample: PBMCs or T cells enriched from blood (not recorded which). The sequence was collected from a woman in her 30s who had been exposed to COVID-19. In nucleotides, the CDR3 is TGCGCCAGCGGGACAGGGGGCGGCACAGATACGCAGTATTTT. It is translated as CASGTGGGTDTQYF.